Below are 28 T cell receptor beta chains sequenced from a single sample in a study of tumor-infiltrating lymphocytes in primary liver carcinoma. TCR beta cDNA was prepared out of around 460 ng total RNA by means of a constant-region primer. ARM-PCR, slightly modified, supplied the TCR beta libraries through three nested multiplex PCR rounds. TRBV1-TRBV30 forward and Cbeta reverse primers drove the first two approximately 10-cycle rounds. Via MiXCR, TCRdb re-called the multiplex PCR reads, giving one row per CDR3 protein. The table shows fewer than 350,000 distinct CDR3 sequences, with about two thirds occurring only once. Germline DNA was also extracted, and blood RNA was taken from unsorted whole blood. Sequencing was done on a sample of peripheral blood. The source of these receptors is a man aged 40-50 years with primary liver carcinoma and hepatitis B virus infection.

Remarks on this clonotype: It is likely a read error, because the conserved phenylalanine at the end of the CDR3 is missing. The CDR3 protein is CASREGPARSYEQYI. The CDR3 nucleotides are TGTGCCAGCAGGGAGGGACCAGCGAGGTCCTACGAGCAGTACATC. The chain uses TRBV6-5 and TRBJ2-7, with D possibly TRBD2 on 6 matching bases. Germline assignment: CDR1 MNHEY and CDR2 SVGAGI. The V end lost 6 bases, the J end lost 1 base, and 16 bases lay between the germline ends. The CDR3 has 15 amino acids.

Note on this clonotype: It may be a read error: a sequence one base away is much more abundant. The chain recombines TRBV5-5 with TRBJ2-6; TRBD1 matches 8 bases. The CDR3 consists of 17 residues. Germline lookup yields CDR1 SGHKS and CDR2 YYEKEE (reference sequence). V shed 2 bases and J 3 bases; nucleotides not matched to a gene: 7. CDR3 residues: CASSLWTGLVGANVLTF. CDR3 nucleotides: TGTGCCAGCAGCTTATGGACAGGGCTTGTTGGGGCCAACGTCCTGACTTTC.

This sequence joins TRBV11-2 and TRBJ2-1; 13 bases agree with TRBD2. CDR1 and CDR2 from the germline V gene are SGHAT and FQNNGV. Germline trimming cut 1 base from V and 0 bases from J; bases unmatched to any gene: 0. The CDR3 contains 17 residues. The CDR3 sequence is CASSLGTSGGSYNEQFF. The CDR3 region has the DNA TGTGCCAGCAGCTTAGGGACTAGCGGGGGCTCCTACAATGAGCAGTTCTTC.

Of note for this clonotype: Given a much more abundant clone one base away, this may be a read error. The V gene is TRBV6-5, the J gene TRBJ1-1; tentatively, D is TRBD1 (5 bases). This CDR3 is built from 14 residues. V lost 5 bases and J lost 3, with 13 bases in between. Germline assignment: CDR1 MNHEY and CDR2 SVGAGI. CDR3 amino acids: CASSEGRMDTEAFF. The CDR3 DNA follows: TGTGCCAGCAGTGAGGGACGTATGGACACTGAAGCTTTCTTT.

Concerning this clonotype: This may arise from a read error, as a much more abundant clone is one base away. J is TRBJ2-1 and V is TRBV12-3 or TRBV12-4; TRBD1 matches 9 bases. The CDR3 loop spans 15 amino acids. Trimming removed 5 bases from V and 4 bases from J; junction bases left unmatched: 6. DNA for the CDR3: TGTGCCAGCAGTGGAACAGGGGGCAGATACAATGAGCAGTTCTTC. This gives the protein CASSGTGGRYNEQFF.

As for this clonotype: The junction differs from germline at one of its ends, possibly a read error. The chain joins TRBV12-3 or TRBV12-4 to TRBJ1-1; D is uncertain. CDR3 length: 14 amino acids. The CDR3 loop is CASGLSGAGTEASF. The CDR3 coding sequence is TGTGCCAGCGGATTATCGGGAGCAGGCACTGAAGCTTCCTTT.

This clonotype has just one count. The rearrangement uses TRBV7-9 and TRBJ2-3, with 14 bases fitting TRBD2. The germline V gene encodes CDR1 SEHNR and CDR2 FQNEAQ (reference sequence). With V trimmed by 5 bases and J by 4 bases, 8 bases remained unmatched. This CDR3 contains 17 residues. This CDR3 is CASSRLAGGPGADTQYF. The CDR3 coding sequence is TGTGCCAGCAGCCGACTAGCGGGAGGGCCGGGTGCAGATACGCAGTATTTT. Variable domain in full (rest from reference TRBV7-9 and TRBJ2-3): DTGVSQNPRHKITKRGQNVTFRCDPISEHNRLYWYRQTLGQGPEFLTYFQNEAQLEKSRLLSDRFSAERPKGSFSTLEIQRTEQGDSAMYLCASSRLAGGPGADTQYFGPGTRLTVL.

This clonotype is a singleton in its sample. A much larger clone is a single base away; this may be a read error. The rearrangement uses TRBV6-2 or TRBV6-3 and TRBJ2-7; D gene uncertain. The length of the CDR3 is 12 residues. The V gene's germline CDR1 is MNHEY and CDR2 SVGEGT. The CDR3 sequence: CTSSYSQREQYF. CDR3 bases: TGTACCAGCAGTTACTCTCAGAGGGAGCAGTACTTC.

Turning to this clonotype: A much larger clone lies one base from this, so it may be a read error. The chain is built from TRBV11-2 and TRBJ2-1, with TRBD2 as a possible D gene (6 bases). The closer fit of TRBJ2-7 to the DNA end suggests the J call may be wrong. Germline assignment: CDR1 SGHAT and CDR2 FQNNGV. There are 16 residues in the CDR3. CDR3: CASSWDPGGSYNEQYF. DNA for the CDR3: TGTGCCAGCAGCTGGGACCCCGGGGGTTCCTACAATGAGCAGTACTTC.

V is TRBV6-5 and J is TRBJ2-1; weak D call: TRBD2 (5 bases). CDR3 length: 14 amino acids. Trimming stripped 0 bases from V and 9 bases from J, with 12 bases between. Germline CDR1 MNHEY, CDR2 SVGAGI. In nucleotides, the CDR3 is TGTGCCAGCAGTTACTCTGGGAGCGGCGTTGAGCAGTTCTTC. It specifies CASSYSGSGVEQFF.

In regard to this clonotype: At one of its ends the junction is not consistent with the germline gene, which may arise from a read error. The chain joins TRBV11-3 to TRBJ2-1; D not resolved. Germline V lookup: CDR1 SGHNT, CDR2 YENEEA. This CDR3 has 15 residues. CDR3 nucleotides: TGTGCCAGCAGCCCAAGCTGGCAAGAAGATAATGATCAGTTCTTC. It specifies CASSPSWQEDNDQFF.

CDR3 residues: CASSIRQAAGETQYF. DNA for the CDR3: TGTGCCAGCAGCATACGACAGGCGGCCGGGGAGACCCAGTACTTC. The chain links TRBV7-9 to TRBJ2-5; D perhaps matches TRBD1 (6 bases). V gave up 5 bases and J gave up 5 bases, with 18 bases separating them. Per germline, CDR1 SEHNR and CDR2 FQNEAQ (reference sequence). The CDR3 runs to 15 residues. Full variable domain (remainder filled in from reference TRBV7-9 and TRBJ2-5): DTGVSQNPRHKITKRGQNVTFRCDPISEHNRLYWYRQTLGQGPEFLTYFQNEAQLEKSRLLSDRFSAERPKGSFSTLEIQRTEQGDSAMYLCASSIRQAAGETQYFGPGTRLLVL.

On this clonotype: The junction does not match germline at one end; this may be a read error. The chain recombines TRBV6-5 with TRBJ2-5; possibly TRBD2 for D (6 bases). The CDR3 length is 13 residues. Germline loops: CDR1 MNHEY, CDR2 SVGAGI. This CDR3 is CASSDTMSGAQCF. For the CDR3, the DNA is TGTGCCAGCAGCGACACCATGTCGGGAGCCCAGTGCTTC.

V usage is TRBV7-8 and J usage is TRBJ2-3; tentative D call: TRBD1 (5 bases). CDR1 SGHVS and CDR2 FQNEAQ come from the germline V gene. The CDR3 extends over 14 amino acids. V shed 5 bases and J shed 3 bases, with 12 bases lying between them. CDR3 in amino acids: CASSGHGATDTQYF. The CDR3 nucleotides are TGTGCCAGCAGCGGTCATGGGGCAACAGATACGCAGTATTTT. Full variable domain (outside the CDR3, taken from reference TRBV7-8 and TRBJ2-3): GAGVSQSPRYKVAKRGQDVALRCDPISGHVSLFWYQQALGQGPEFLTYFQNEAQLDKSGLPSDRFFAERPEGSVSTLKIQRTQQEDSAVYLCASSGHGATDTQYFGPGTRLTVL.

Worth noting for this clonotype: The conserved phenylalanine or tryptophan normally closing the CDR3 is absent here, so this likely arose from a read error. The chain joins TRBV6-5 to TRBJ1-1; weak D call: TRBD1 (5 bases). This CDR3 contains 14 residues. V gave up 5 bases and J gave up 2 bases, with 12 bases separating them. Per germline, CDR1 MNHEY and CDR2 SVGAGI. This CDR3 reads CASSTPGFNTEAFL. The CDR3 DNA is TGTGCCAGCAGTACTCCAGGGTTTAACACTGAAGCTTTCCTT.

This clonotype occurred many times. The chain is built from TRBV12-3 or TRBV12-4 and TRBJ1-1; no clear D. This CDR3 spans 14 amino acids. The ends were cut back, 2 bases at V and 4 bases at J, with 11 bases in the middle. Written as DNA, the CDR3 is TGTGCCAGCAGTTTATGGGGTCCGACCACTGAAGCTTTCTTT. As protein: CASSLWGPTTEAFF.

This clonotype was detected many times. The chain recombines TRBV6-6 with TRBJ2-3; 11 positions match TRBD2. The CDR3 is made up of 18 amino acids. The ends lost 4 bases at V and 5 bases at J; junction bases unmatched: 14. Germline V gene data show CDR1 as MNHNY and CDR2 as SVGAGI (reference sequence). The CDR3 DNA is TGTGCCAGCAGTTTTAGCGGGAGGGCCGGAGGAGTTGGAGATACGCAGTATTTT. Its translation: CASSFSGRAGGVGDTQYF.

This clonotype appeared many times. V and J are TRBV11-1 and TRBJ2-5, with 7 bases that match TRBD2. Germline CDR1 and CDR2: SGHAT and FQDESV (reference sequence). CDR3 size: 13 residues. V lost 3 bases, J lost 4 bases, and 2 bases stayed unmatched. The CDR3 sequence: CASSLWGGETQYF. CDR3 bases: TGTGCCAGCAGCTTGTGGGGGGGAGAGACCCAGTACTTC.

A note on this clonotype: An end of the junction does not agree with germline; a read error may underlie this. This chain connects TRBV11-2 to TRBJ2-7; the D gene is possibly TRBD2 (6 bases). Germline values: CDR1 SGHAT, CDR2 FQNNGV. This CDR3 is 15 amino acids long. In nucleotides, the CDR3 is TGTACCAGCAGTTCGGGACTCCTAGTAGGGCTCGAGCAGTACTTC. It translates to CTSSSGLLVGLEQYF.

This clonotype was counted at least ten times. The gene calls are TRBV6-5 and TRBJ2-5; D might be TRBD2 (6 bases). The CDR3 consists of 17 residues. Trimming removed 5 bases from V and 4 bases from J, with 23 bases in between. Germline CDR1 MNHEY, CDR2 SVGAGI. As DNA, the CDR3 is TGTGCCAGCAGTCAACGGGTACGGGGGTTTGGCTCAGAGACCCAGTACTTC. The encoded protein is CASSQRVRGFGSETQYF.

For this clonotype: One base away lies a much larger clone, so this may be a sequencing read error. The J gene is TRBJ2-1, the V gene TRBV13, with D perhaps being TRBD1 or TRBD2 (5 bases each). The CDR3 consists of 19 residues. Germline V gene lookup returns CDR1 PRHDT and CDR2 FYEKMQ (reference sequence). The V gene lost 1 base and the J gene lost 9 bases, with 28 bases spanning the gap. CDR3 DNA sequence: TGTGCCAGCAGCTTAGATTCTGTATCACTGGAGCTAGCCAGGGTTGAGCAGTTCTTC. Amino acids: CASSLDSVSLELARVEQFF.

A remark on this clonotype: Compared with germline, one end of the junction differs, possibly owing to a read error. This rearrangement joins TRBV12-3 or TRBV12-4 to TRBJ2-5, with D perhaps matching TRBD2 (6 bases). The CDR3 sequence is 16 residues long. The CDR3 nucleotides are TGTGCCGGCAGTTCCGCGGACCGGGGGTTGGAGGAGACCCAGTACTTC. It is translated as CAGSSADRGLEETQYF.

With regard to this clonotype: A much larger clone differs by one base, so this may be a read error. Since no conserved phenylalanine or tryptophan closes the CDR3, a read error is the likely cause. The CDR3 spells CASGGQGRNEQYS. In nucleotides, the CDR3 is TGTGCCAGCGGTGGACAGGGCCGGAACGAGCAGTACTCC. The chain carries TRBV6-5 and TRBJ2-7; 8 bases align to TRBD1. Trimming cost V 8 bases and J 5 bases; bases outside gene matches: 8. The V gene's germline CDR1 is MNHEY and CDR2 SVGAGI. The CDR3 spans 13 residues.

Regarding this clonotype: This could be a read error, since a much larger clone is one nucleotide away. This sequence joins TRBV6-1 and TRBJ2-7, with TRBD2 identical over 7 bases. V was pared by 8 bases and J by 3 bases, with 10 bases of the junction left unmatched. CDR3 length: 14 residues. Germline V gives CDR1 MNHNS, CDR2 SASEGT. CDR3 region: CASLPPGGIYEQYF. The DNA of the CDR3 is TGTGCCAGCCTCCCCCCCGGGGGGATCTACGAGCAGTACTTC.

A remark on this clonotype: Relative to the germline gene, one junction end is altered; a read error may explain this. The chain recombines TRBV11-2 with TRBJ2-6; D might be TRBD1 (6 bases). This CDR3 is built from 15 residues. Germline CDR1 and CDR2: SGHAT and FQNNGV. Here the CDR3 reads CPSSPSGAGANVLTF. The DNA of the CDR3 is TGTCCCAGCAGCCCATCAGGGGCGGGGGCCAACGTCCTGACTTTC.

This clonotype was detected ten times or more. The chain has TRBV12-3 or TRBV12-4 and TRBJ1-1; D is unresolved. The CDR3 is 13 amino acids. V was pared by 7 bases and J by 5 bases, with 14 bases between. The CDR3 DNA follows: TGTGCCAGCAACACCCAATGGGGAACTGAAGCTTTCTTT. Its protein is CASNTQWGTEAFF.

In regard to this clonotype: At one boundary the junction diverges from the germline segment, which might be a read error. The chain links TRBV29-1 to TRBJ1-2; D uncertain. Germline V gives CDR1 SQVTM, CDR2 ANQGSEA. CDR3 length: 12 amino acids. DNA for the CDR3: TGCAGCGCGCAGAGGCCGTCCTATGGCTACGCCTTC. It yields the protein CSAQRPSYGYAF. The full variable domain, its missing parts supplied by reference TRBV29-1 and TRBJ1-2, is SAVISQKPSRDICQRGTSLTIQCQVDSQVTMMFWYRQQPGQSLTLIATANQGSEATYESGFVIDKFPISRPNLTFSTLTVSNMSPEDSSIYLCSAQRPSYGYAFGSGTRLTVV.

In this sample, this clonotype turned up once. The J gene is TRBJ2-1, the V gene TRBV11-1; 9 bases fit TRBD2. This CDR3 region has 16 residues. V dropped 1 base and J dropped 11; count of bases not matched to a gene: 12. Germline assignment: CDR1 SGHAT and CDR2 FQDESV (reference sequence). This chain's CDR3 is CASSLDSGSGIDQQFF. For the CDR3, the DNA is TGTGCCAGCAGCTTAGATAGCGGGAGTGGGATAGATCAGCAGTTCTTC.